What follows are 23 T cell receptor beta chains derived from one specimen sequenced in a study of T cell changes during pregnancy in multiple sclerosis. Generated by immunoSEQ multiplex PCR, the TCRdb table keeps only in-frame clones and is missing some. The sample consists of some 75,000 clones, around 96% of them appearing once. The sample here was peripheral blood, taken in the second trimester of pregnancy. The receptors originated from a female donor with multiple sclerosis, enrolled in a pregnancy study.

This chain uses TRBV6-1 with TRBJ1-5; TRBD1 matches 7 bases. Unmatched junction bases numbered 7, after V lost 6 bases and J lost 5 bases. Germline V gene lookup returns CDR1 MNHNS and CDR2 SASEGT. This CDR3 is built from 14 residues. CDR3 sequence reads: CASRQTGNDQPQHF. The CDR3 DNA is TGTGCCAGCAGGCAGACAGGGAACGATCAGCCCCAGCATTTT.

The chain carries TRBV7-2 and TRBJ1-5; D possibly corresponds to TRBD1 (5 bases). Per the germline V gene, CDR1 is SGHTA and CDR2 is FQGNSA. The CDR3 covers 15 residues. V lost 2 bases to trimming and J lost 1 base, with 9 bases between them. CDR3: CASSLSGRSNQPQHF. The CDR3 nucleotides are TGTGCCAGCAGCTTATCAGGGAGGAGCAATCAGCCCCAGCATTTT.

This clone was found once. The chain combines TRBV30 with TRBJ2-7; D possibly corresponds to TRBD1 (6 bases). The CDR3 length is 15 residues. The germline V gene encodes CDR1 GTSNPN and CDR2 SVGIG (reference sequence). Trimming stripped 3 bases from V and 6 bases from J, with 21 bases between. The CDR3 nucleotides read TGTGCCTGGAGACCAGGGGTAGGGTCTCTTCTCGAGCAGTACTTC. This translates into CAWRPGVGSLLEQYF.

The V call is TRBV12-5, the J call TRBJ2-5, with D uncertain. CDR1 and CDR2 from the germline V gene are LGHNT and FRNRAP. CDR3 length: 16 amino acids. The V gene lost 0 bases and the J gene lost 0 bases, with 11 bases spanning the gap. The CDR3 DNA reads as TGTGCTAGTGGTTTGGTACTGAACTGGTACCAAGAGACCCAGTACTTC. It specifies CASGLVLNWYQETQYF.

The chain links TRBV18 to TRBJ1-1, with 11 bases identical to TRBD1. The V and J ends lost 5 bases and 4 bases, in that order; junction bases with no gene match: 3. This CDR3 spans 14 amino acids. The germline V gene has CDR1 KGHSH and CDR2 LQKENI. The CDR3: CASSGTGGGTEAFF. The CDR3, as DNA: TGTGCCAGCTCAGGGACAGGGGGAGGCACTGAAGCTTTCTTT. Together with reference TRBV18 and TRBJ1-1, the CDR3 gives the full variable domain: NAGVMQNPRHLVRRRGQEARLRCSPMKGHSHVYWYRQLPEEGLKFMVYLQKENIIDESGMPKERFSAEFPKEGPSILRIQQVVRGDSAAYFCASSGTGGGTEAFFGQGTRLTVV.

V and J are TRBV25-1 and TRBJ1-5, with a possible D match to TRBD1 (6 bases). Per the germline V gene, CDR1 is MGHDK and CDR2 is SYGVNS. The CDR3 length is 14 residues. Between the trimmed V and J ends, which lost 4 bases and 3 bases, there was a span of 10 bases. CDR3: CASSGGQPNQPQHF. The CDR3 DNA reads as TGTGCCAGCAGTGGGGGGCAGCCCAATCAGCCCCAGCATTTT.

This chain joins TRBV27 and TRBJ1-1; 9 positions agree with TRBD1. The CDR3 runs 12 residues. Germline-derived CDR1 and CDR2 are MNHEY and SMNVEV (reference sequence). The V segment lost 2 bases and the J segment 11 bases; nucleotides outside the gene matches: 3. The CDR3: CASSLRTGEAFF. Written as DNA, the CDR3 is TGTGCCAGCAGTTTACGGACAGGGGAGGCTTTCTTT.

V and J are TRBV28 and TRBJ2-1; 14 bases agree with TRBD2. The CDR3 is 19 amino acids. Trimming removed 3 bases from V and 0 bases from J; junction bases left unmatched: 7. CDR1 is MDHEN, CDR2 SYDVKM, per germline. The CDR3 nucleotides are TGTGCCAGCAGTTTTCCCCGGACTAGCGGGAGGAGCTCCTACAATGAGCAGTTCTTC. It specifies CASSFPRTSGRSSYNEQFF. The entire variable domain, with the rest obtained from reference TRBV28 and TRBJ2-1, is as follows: DVKVTQSSRYLVKRTGEKVFLECVQDMDHENMFWYRQDPGLGLRLIYFSYDVKMKEKGDIPEGYSVSREKKERFSLILESASTNQTSMYLCASSFPRTSGRSSYNEQFFGPGTRLTVL.

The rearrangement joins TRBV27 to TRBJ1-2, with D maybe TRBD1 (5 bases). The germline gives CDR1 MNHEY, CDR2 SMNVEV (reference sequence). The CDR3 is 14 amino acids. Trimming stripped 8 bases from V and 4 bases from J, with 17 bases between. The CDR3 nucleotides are TGTGCCAGCGGAGGCACAAGGGACTCCTATGGCTACACCTTC. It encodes CASGGTRDSYGYTF.

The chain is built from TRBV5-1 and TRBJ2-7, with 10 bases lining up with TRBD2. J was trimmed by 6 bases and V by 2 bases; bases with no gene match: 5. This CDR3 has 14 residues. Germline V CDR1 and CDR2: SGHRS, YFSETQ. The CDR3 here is CASSFNSGRSEQYF. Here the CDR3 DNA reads TGCGCCAGCAGCTTCAATAGCGGGAGGAGCGAGCAGTACTTC.

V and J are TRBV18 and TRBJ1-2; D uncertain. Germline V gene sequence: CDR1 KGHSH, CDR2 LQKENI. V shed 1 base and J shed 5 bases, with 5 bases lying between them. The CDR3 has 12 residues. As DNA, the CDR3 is TGTGCCAGCTCACCACGGGAGTATGGCTACACCTTC. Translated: CASSPREYGYTF. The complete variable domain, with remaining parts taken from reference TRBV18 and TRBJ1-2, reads NAGVMQNPRHLVRRRGQEARLRCSPMKGHSHVYWYRQLPEEGLKFMVYLQKENIIDESGMPKERFSAEFPKEGPSILRIQQVVRGDSAAYFCASSPREYGYTFGSGTRLTVV.

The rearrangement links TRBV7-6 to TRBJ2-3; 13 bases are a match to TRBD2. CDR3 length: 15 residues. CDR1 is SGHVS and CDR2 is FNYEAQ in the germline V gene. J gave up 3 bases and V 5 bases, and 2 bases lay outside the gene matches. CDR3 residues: CASSQTSGRTDTQYF. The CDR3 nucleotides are TGTGCCAGCAGCCAGACTAGCGGGAGGACAGATACGCAGTATTTT. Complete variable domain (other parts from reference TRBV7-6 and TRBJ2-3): GAGVSQSPRYKVTKRGQDVALRCDPISGHVSLYWYRQALGQGPEFLTYFNYEAQQDKSGLPNDRFSAERPEGSISTLTIQRTEQRDSAMYRCASSQTSGRTDTQYFGPGTRLTVL.

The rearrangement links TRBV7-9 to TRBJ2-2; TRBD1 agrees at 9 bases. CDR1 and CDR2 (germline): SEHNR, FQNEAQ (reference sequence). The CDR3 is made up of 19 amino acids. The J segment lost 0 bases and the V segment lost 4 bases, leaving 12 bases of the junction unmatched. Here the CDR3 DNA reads TGTGCCAGCAGCTCCCGAACCAGGGACAGGGTTGCGAACACCGGGGAGCTGTTTTTT. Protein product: CASSSRTRDRVANTGELFF.

Here the CDR3 DNA reads TGTGCCAGCAGCCCCCGGACAGGGCTCACAGATACGCAGTATTTT. Translation gives CASSPRTGLTDTQYF. The rearrangement links TRBV14 to TRBJ2-3; 8 nucleotides line up with TRBD1. Trimming removed 4 bases from V and 2 bases from J; junction bases left unmatched: 5. Germline V gene sequence: CDR1 SGHDN, CDR2 FVKESK. CDR3 length equals 15 residues.

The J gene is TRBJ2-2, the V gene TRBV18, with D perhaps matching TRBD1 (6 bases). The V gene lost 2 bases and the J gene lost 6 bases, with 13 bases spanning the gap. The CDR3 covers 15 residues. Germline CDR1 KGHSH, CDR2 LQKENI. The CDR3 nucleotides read TGTGCCAGCTCACCAACTCCAGGGGTGGCCGGGGAGCTGTTTTTT. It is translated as CASSPTPGVAGELFF.

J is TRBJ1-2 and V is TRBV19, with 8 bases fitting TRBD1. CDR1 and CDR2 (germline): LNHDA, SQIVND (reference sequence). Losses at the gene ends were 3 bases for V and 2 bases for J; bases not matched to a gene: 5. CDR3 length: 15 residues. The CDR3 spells CASSISGGRNYGYTF. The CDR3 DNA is TGTGCCAGTAGTATCTCAGGGGGCCGAAACTATGGCTACACCTTC.

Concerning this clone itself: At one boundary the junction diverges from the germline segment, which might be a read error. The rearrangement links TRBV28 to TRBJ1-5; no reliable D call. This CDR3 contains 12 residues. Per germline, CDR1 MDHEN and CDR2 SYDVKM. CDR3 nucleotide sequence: TGTGTCAGCACCGTTGCGAACCAGCCCCAGCATTTT. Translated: CVSTVANQPQHF.

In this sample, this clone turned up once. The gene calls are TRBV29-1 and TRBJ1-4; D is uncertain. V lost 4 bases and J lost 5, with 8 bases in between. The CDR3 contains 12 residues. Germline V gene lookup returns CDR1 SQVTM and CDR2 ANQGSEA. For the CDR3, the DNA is TGCAGCGTTGGGAGGTTAAATGAAAAACTGTTTTTT. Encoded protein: CSVGRLNEKLFF.

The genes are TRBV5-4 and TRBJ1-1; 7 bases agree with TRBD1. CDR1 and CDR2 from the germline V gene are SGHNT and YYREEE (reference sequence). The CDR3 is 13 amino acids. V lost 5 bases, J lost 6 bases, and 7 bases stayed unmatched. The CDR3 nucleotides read TGTGCCAGCAGTCTTAGGGGGCCGGCTGAAGCTTTCTTT. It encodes CASSLRGPAEAFF.

CDR3 bases: TGCAGCGTTGATCCCGGCGGAGCAAACACCATATATTTT. Its protein is CSVDPGGANTIYF. This sequence joins TRBV29-1 and TRBJ1-3, with no clear D. Trimming took 3 bases from V and 6 from J, leaving 12 bases between them. Germline V CDR1 and CDR2: SQVTM, ANQGSEA. This CDR3 comprises 13 residues.

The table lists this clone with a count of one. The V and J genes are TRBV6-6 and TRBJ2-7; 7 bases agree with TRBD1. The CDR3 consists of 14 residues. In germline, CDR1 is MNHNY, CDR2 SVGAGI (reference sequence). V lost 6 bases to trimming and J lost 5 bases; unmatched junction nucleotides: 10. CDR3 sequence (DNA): TGTGCCAGCAGGAAAGACAGGGTTCTGGACGAGCAGTACTTC. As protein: CASRKDRVLDEQYF.

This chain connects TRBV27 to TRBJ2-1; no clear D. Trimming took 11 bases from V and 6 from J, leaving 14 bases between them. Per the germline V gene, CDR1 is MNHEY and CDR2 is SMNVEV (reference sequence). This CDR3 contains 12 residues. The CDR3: CAAADSANEQFF. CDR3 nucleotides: TGTGCCGCAGCCGACTCTGCCAATGAGCAGTTCTTC.

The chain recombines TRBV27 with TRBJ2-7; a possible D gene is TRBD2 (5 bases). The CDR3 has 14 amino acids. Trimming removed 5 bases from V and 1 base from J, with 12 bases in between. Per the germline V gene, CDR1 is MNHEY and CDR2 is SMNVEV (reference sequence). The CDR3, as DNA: TGTGCCAGCAGTACGTGGGAGAAGTCCTACGAGCAGTACTTC. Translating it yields CASSTWEKSYEQYF.